This is a list of T cell receptor beta chains from one sample in a study of beta chain features in type 1 diabetes. TCRdb's copy holds only in-frame clones and misses some; the assay was immunoSEQ multiplex PCR. The profile covers about 650,000 clones, with around an eighth appearing a single time and more than 0.09% taken by the ten largest. Sequencing was performed on naive CD4+ T cells from blood. The receptors stem from a man aged 25 to 45 with type 1 diabetes. The CDR3 runs from the conserved cysteine through the conserved F or W. Fields, in order: D gene, V gene, J gene, clone size, CDR3 protein, CDR3 DNA. A D gene is named only where the DNA matches it firmly. Only some rows state a clone size, as once, few, many or a class for expanded clones.

>TRBD2|TRBV5-4|TRBJ2-5|few
CASSPQTSGLETQYF
TGTGCCAGCAGCCCACAGACTAGCGGGCTAGAGACCCAGTACTTC
>TRBD1|TRBV6-1|TRBJ1-2|NA
CASSETPGGVYGYTF
TGTGCCAGCAGCGAAACCCCAGGGGGGGTCTATGGCTACACCTTC
>NA|TRBV9|TRBJ2-3|NA
CASSVESGTDTQYF
TGTGCCAGCAGCGTAGAATCAGGGACAGATACGCAGTATTTT
>NA|TRBV28|TRBJ2-7|NA
CASSLRLGTPYEQYF
TGTGCCAGCAGTTTGAGGTTAGGGACTCCCTACGAGCAGTACTTC
>NA|TRBV28|TRBJ2-5|few
CASHGQRGETQYF
TGTGCCAGCCACGGACAGCGGGGAGAGACCCAGTACTTC
>NA|TRBV27|TRBJ2-3|few
CASSRLQGTDTQYF
TGTGCCAGCAGCCGCTTGCAGGGCACAGATACGCAGTATTTT
>TRBD1|TRBV5-1|TRBJ2-3|few
CASSLRGPDTQYF
TGCGCCAGCAGCTTGAGGGGGCCAGATACGCAGTATTTT
>NA|TRBV2|TRBJ2-2|NA
CASRRGSSNTGELFF
TGTGCCAGCCGCCGGGGTAGCTCGAACACCGGGGAGCTGTTTTTT
>NA|TRBV7-8|TRBJ2-7|few
CASSLNAGAFEQYF
TGTGCCAGCAGCTTGAATGCAGGGGCCTTCGAGCAGTACTTC
>NA|TRBV2|TRBJ2-3|few
CASSEGNLRDTQYF
TGTGCCAGCAGTGAAGGGAACCTACGAGATACGCAGTATTTT
>NA|TRBV5-1|TRBJ2-3|NA
CASSFTGSPDTQYF
TGCGCCAGCAGCTTCACAGGGAGCCCAGATACGCAGTATTTT
>NA|TRBV9|TRBJ2-5|NA
CASSVGATRREVQETQYF
TGTGCCAGCAGCGTAGGAGCTACGAGGCGGGAAGTTCAAGAGACCCAGTACTTC
>NA|TRBV25-1|TRBJ2-7|few
CASKGSSYEQYF
TGTGCCAGCAAGGGGAGCTCCTACGAGCAGTACTTC
>TRBD2|TRBV10-3|TRBJ2-7|NA
CAISASSGTYEQYF
TGTGCCATCAGTGCGAGTAGCGGGACCTACGAGCAGTACTTC
>TRBD1|TRBV5-1|TRBJ2-2|NA
CASSLTGTANTGELFF
TGCGCCAGCAGCTTAACCGGGACAGCGAACACCGGGGAGCTGTTTTTT
>NA|TRBV4-3|TRBJ1-4|few
CASSQDKGFRGTNEKLFF
TGCGCCAGCAGCCAAGATAAGGGGTTCAGGGGTACTAATGAAAAACTGTTTTTT
>NA|TRBV6-5|TRBJ2-2|NA
CASSADSWGELFF
TGTGCCAGCAGTGCTGACTCTTGGGGGGAGCTGTTTTTT
>TRBD1|TRBV18|TRBJ1-2|few
CASSPGTGDLNGYTF
TGTGCCAGCTCACCAGGGACAGGAGATTTAAACGGCTACACCTTC
>TRBD1|TRBV9|TRBJ2-3|few
CASSVVGQGGVDTQYF
TGTGCCAGCAGCGTAGTAGGACAGGGCGGAGTAGATACGCAGTATTTT
>NA|TRBV27|TRBJ2-7|NA
CASSWQGSYEQYF
TGTGCCAGCAGTTGGCAGGGGTCCTACGAGCAGTACTTC
>TRBD2|TRBV10-2|TRBJ2-1|few
CASSEPSSGGAHEQFF
TGCGCCAGCAGTGAGCCCTCTAGCGGGGGGGCCCATGAGCAGTTCTTC
>TRBD1|TRBV5-1|TRBJ1-2|few
CASSLEGDSFYGYTF
TGCGCCAGCAGCTTGGAGGGGGACAGCTTCTATGGCTACACCTTC